This T cell receptor beta chain appears in the sequencing data of a study of CD8 T cells in ankylosing spondylitis. Study-wide results and caveats: One TCR beta motif, made up of fewer than 10 highly homologous variants, appeared characteristic of ankylosing spondylitis blood. According to the report, clones linked to the disease were significantly enriched in matched synovial fluid samples taken from ankylosing spondylitis patients. A CD8+ phenotype characterized the disease-linked clones, which were relatively rare in peripheral blood. Certain motif variants had earlier appeared in reactive arthritis synovial fluid and blood.

This clonotype has a handful of counts. Its antigen is not identified. 5'-RACE, quantitative and with molecular barcodes, yielded the TCR beta libraries. TCRdb called the 5' RACE reads again in MiXCR, with one record for every CDR3 protein. The data contain more than 650,000 distinct CDR3 sequences, around 11% of them singletons. Trimming removed 6 bases from V and 2 bases from J; junction bases left unmatched: 2. The CDR3 length is 14 residues. CDR1 MDHEN and CDR2 SYDVKM come from the germline V gene. The sample was blood, either unsorted or a sorted T cell fraction (not recorded which). J is TRBJ2-7 and V is TRBV28; TRBD1 aligns across 12 bases. This sequence was found in a male donor with ankylosing spondylitis. CDR3 protein: CASRGTGGPYEQYF. The CDR3 DNA reads TGTGCCAGCAGGGGGACAGGGGGCCCCTACGAGCAGTACTTC.